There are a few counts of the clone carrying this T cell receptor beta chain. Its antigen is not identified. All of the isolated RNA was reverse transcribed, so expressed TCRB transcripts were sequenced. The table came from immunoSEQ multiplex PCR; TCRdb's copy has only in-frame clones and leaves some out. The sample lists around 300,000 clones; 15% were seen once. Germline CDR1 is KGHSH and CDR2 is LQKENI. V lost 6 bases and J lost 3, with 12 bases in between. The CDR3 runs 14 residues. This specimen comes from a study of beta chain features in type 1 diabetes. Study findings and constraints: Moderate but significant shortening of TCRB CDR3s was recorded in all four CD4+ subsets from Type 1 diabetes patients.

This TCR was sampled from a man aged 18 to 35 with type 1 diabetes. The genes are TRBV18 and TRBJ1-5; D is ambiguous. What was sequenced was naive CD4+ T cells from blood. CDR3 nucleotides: TGTGCCAGCTCCCTAGACGGATACAATCAGCCCCAGCATTTT. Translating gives CASSLDGYNQPQHF.